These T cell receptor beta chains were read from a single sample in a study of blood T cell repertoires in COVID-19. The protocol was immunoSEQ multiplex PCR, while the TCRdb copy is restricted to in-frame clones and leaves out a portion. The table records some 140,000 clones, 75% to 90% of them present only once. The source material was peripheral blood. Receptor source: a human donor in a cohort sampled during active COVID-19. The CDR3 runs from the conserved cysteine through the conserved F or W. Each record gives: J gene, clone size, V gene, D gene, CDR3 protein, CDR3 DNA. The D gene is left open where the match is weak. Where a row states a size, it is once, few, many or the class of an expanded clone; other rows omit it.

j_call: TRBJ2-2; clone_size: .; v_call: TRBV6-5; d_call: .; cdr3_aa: CASSQGSTGELFF; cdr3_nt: TGTGCCAGCAGTCAGGGGTCCACCGGGGAGCTGTTTTTT
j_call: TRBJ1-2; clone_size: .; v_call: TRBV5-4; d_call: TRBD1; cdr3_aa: CASSLEGQGGLWYGYTF; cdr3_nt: TGTGCCAGCAGCTTGGAGGGACAGGGCGGTCTTTGGTATGGCTACACCTTC
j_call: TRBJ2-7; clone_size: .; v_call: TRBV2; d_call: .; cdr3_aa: CASSEQGGREQYF; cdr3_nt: TGTGCCAGCAGTGAACAGGGTGGACGCGAGCAGTACTTC
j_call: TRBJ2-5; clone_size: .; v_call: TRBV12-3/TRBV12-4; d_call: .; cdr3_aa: CASSVQGRETQYF; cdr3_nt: TGTGCCAGCAGTGTACAGGGACGAGAGACCCAGTACTTC
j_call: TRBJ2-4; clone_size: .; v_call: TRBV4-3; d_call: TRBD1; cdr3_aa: CASSQEVLRDRGTLAKNIQYF; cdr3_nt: TGCGCCAGCAGCCAAGAAGTCCTGCGGGACAGGGGGACTCTAGCCAAAAACATTCAGTACTTC
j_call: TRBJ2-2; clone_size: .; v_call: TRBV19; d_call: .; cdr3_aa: CASRYGTANTGELFF; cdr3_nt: TGTGCCAGTCGCTACGGGACTGCCAACACCGGGGAGCTGTTTTTT
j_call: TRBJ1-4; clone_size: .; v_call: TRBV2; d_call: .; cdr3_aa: CASSEVFAVNEKLFF; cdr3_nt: TGTGCCAGCAGTGAAGTTTTTGCGGTTAATGAAAAACTGTTTTTT
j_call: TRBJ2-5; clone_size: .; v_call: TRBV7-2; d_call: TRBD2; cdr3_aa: CASTPLGAGGETQYF; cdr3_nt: TGTGCCAGCACCCCCCTTGGGGCGGGGGGTGAGACCCAGTACTTC
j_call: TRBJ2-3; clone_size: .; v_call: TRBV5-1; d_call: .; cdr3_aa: CASSFTPTAPSTDTQYF; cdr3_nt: TGCGCCAGCAGCTTTACTCCGACAGCTCCTAGCACAGATACGCAGTATTTT
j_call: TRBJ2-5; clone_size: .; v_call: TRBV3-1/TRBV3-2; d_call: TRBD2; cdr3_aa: CASSQSLAGNEETQYF; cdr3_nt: TGTGCCAGCAGCCAAAGTCTAGCGGGAAATGAAGAGACCCAGTACTTC
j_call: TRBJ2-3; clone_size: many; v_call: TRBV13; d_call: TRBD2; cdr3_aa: CASSLQAGTDTQYF; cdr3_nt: TGTGCCAGCAGCTTACAAGCGGGAACAGATACGCAGTATTTT
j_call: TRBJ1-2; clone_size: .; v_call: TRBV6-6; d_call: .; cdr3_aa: CASSFDSLNYGYTF; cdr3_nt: TGTGCCAGCAGTTTCGACAGTTTAAACTATGGCTACACCTTC
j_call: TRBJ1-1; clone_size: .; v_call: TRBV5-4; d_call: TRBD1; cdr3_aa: CASSGTGAMNTEAFF; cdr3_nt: TGTGCCAGCAGCGGTACAGGGGCGATGAACACTGAAGCTTTCTTT
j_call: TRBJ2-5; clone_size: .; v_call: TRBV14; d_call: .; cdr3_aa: CASSQYGGSVRGETQYF; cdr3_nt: TGTGCCAGCAGCCAATACGGCGGGAGTGTAAGGGGGGAGACCCAGTACTTC
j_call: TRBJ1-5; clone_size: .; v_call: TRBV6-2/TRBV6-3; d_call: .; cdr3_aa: CASSPLRGGNQPQHF; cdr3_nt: TGTGCCAGCAGTCCCCTTAGGGGGGGGAATCAGCCCCAGCATTTT
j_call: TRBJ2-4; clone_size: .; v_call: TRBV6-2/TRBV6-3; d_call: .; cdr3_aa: CASSRISGLENIQYF; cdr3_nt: TGTGCCAGCAGCCGCATCTCCGGGTTGGAAAACATTCAGTACTTC
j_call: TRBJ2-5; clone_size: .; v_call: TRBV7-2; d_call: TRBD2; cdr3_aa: CASSSGTSGRAGETQYF; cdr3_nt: TGTGCCAGCAGCTCCGGGACTAGCGGGAGGGCTGGAGAGACCCAGTACTTC
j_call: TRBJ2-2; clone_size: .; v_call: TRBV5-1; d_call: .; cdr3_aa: CASSPKGVGTGELFF; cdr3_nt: TGCGCCAGCAGCCCCAAGGGGGTAGGCACCGGGGAGCTGTTTTTT
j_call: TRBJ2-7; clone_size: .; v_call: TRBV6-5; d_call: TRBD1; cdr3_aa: CASSQGAEQYF; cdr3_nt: TGTGCCAGCAGCCAGGGGGCAGAGCAGTACTTC
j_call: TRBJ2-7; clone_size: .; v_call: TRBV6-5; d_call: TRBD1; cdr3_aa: CASSRGTGTYEQYF; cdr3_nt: TGTGCCAGCAGCCGAGGGACAGGGACTTACGAGCAGTACTTC
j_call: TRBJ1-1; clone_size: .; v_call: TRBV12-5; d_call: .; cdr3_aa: CASSYGYTEAFF; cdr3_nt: TGTGCTAGTTCCTACGGGTACACTGAAGCTTTCTTT
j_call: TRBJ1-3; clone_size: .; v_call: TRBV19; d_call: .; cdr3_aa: CASSTHPGYSGNTIYF; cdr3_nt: TGTGCCAGTAGTACGCATCCGGGATACTCTGGAAACACCATATATTTT
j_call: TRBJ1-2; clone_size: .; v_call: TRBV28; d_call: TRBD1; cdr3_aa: CASQSTGYPYTF; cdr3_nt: TGTGCCAGCCAGTCGACAGGGTATCCCTACACCTTC
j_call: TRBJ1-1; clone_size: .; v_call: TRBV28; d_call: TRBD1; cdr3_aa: CASTVVGGQAYTEAFF; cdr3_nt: TGTGCCAGCACCGTCGTGGGGGGACAGGCTTACACTGAAGCTTTCTTT
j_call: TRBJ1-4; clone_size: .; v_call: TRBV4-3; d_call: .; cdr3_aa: CASSQGTSTNEKLFF; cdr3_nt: TGCGCCAGCAGCCAAGGGACTTCGACTAATGAAAAACTGTTTTTT
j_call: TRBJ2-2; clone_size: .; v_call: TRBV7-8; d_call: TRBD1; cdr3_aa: CASSADRGNTGELFF; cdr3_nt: TGTGCCAGCAGCGCAGACAGGGGGAACACCGGGGAGCTGTTTTTT
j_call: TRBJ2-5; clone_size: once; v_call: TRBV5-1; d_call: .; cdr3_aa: CASSADSQETQYF; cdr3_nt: TGCGCCAGCAGCGCTGACAGTCAAGAGACCCAGTACTTC
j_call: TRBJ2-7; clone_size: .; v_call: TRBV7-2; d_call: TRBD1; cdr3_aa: CASSLSGTGVGEQYF; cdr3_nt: TGTGCCAGCAGCTTGTCTGGGACAGGGGTGGGCGAGCAGTACTTC
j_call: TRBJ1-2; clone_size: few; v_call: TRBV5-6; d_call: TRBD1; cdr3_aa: CASSDLPGQGTNGYTF; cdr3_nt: TGTGCCAGCAGCGACTTACCGGGACAGGGGACTAATGGCTACACCTTC
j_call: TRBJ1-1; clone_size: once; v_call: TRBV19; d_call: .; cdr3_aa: CASSSGAGRTEAFF; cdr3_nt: TGTGCCAGTAGTTCCGGAGCGGGGAGGACTGAAGCTTTCTTT
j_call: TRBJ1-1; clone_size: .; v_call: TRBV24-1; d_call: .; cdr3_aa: CATSDRDTNTEAFF; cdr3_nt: TGTGCCACCAGTGACCGAGATACCAACACTGAAGCTTTCTTT
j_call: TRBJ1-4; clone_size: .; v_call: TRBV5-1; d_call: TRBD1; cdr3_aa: CASSTQGGSEKLFF; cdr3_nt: TGCGCCAGCAGCACACAGGGGGGGAGTGAAAAACTGTTTTTT
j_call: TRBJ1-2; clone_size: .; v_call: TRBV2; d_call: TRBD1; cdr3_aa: CASSEGQGNGYTF; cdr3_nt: TGTGCCAGCAGTGAGGGACAGGGTAATGGCTACACCTTC
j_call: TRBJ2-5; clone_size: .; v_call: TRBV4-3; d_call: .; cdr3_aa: CASSQDRQETQYF; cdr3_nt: TGCGCCAGCAGCCAAGACAGGCAAGAGACCCAGTACTTC
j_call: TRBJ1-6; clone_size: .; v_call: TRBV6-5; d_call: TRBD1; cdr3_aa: CASTETGGLSPLHF; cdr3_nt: TGTGCCAGCACCGAGACAGGGGGCCTATCACCCCTCCACTTT
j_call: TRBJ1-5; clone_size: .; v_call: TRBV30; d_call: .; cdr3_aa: CAWSENRDQPQHF; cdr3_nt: TGTGCCTGGAGTGAGAATAGAGATCAGCCCCAGCATTTT
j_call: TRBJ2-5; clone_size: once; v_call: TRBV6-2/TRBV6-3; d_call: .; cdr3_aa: CASSYSRGKPGTQYF; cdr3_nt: TGTGCCAGCAGTTACTCGAGGGGGAAACCAGGGACCCAGTACTTC
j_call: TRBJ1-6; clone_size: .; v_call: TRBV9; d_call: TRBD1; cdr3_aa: CASSGDRANSPLHF; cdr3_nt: TGTGCCAGCAGCGGGGACAGGGCCAATTCACCCCTCCACTTT
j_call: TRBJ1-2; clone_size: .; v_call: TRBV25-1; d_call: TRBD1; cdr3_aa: CASRGRGPNYGYTF; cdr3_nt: TGTGCCAGCAGAGGTAGGGGGCCTAACTATGGCTACACCTTC
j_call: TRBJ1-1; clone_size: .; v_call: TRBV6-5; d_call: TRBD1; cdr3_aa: CASRPGQMNTEAFF; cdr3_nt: TGTGCCAGCAGGCCGGGACAGATGAACACTGAAGCTTTCTTT